This TCR beta chain originates from a study of human T cells and chemical hapten exposure. Overall study: On 2 cm by 2 cm of upper inner arm skin, sensitization was performed with 2% DPC. Study-level results: In the PT1 data, expanded TCR counts showed a positive correlation with patch test score. Against controls, expanded TCRs gave rise to significantly more large CDR3 similarity clusters.

The CDR3 has 15 residues. With 5 bases removed from V and 5 bases from J, the gap between germline ends came to 17 bases. Germline assignment: CDR1 SGHTA and CDR2 FQGNSA. TCRdb re-analysed the RACE reads in MiXCR, keeping a single row per CDR3 protein. The table shows approximately 60,000 distinct CDR3 sequences, with 9.3% occurring only once. Time point defined: patch test 1, 2 weeks after DPC sensitization. Indicated treatment: therapeutic diphenylcyclopropenone sensitization with weekly scalp DPC. Patients had alopecia, were aged 18 to 70, and were not pregnant. This clonotype was recorded many times. Its specificity is unknown.

The TCR was taken from a woman in her thirties or forties with alopecia areata. Some clones in this sample may be carry-over from other donors' samples. The chain has TRBV7-2 and TRBJ2-3, with D possibly being TRBD2 (7 bases). This material consisted of whole blood, taken in connection with sensitization to the hapten diphenylcyclopropenone (DPC). CDR3 sequence: CASSNYREGRDTQYF. The CDR3 DNA reads TGTGCCAGCAGCAACTACAGGGAGGGTAGAGATACGCAGTATTTT.